This TCR beta chain originates from a study of blood T cell repertoires in COVID-19. Only one count was recorded for this clone. CDR1 and CDR2 (germline): SNHLY, FYNNEI. The CDR3 contains 14 residues. V was trimmed by 1 base and J by 5 bases, leaving 11 bases between them. Method: immunoSEQ multiplex PCR; TCRdb's copy keeps in-frame clones and lacks some. The sample has over 200,000 clones, 70% to 90% seen once; the top ten hold 10% to 15%. This clonotype was obtained from a woman aged 18-29 years who had recovered from COVID-19. The specimen was peripheral blood. The chain couples TRBV2 to TRBJ1-2; possibly TRBD1 for D (5 bases). The CDR3 loop is CASSEGRGGYGYTF. The CDR3 coding sequence is TGTGCCAGCAGTGAAGGGAGGGGCGGGTATGGCTACACCTTC.